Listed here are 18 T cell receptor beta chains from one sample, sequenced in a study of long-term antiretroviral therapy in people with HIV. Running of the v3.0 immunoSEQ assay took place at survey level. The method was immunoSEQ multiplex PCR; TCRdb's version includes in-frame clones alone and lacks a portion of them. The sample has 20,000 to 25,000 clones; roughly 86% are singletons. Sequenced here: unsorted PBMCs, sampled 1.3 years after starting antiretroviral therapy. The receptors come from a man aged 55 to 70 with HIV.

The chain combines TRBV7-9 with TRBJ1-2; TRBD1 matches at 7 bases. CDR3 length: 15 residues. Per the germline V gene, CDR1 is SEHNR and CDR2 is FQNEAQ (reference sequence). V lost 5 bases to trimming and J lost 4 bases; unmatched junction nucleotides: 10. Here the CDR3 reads CASSDQGGAFYGYTF. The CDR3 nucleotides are TGTGCCAGCAGCGATCAAGGGGGCGCTTTCTATGGCTACACCTTC.

CDR3 DNA sequence: TGTGCCAGCAGACAGGGTGTGAGCGCTAACTATGGCTACACCTTC. Amino acid sequence: CASRQGVSANYGYTF. V gene TRBV2 combines with J gene TRBJ1-2; TRBD1 might be the D (6 bases). V gave up 6 bases and J gave up 0 bases, with 14 bases separating them. CDR1 and CDR2 (germline): SNHLY, FYNNEI. CDR3 length equals 15 residues.

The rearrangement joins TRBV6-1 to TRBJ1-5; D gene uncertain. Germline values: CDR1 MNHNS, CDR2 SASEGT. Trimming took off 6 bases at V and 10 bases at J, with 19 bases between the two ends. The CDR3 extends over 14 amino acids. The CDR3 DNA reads TGTGCCAGCAGGGTCAGTGGTGGCGAGGGACCCCAGCATTTT. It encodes CASRVSGGEGPQHF.

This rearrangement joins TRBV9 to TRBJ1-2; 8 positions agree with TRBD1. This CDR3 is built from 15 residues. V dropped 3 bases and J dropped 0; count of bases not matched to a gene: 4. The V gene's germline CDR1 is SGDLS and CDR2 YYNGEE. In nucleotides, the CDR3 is TGTGCCAGCAGCGCCTGGACAGGGCCTAACTATGGCTACACCTTC. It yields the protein CASSAWTGPNYGYTF.

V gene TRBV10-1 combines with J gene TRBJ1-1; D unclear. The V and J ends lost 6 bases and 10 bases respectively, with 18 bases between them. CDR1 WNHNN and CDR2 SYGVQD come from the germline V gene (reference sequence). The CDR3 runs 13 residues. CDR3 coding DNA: TGCGCCAGCAGGGGCGTACCTCAATATCGAGCTTTCTTT. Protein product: CASRGVPQYRAFF.

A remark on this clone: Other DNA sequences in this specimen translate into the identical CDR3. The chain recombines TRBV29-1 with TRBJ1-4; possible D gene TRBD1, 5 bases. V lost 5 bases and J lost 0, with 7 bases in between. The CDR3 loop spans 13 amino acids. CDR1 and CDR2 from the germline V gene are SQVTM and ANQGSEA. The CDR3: CSVLGATNEKLFF. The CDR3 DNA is TGCAGCGTTTTGGGGGCAACTAATGAAAAACTGTTTTTT.

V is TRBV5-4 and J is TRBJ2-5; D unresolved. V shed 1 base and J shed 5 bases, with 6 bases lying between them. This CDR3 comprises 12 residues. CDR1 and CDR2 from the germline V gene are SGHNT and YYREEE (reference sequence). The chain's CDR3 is CASSLFQETQYF. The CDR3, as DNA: TGTGCCAGCAGCTTGTTCCAGGAGACCCAGTACTTC.

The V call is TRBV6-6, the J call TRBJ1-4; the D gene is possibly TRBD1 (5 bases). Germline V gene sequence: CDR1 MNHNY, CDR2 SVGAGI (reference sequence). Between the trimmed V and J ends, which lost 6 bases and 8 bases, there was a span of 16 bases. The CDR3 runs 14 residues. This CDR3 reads CASSPRDLWEKLFF. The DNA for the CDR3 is TGTGCCAGCAGCCCACGGGACCTCTGGGAAAAACTGTTTTTT.

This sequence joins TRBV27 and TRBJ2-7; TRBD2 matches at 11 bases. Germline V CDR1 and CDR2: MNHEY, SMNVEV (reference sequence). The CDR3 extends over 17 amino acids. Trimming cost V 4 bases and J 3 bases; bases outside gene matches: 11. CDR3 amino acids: CASSSGSGRVRDYEQYF. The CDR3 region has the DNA TGTGCCAGCAGTTCTGGTAGCGGGAGGGTAAGGGACTACGAGCAGTACTTC.

DNA of the CDR3: TGTGCCAGCAGCCGAGGGACACCTACTAACACCGGGGAGCTGTTTTTT. It specifies CASSRGTPTNTGELFF. V gene TRBV5-4 combines with J gene TRBJ2-2, with TRBD1 as a possible D gene (6 bases). The CDR3 is 16 amino acids. Germline V CDR1 and CDR2: SGHNT, YYREEE (reference sequence). Trimming removed 4 bases at V and 2 bases at J, with 15 bases between.

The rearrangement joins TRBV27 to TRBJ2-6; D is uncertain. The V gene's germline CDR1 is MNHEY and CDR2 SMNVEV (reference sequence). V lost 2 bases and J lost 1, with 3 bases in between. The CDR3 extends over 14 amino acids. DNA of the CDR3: TGTGCCAGCAGTTTAAGGTCTGGGGCCAACGTCCTGACTTTC. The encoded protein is CASSLRSGANVLTF.

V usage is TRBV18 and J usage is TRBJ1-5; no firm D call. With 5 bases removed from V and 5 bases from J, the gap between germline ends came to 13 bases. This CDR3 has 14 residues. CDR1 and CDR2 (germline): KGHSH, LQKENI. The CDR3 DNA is TGTGCCAGCTCATCCTCTTACAGCGATCAGCCCCAGCATTTT. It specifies CASSSSYSDQPQHF.

CDR3 DNA: TGTGCCAGCAGCGAGTCCTATCTCCTGGACGAGCAGTACTTC. This codes for CASSESYLLDEQYF. This chain joins TRBV7-6 and TRBJ2-7; D unresolved. CDR1 SGHVS and CDR2 FNYEAQ come from the germline V gene. The CDR3 loop spans 14 amino acids. With 5 bases removed from V and 5 bases from J, the gap between germline ends came to 16 bases.

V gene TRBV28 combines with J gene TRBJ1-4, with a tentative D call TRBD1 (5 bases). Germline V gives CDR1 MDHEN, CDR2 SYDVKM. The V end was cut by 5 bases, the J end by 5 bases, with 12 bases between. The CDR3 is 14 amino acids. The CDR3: CASSPTVGNEKLFF. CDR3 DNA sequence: TGTGCCAGCAGTCCGACAGTTGGGAATGAAAAACTGTTTTTT.

CDR3 sequence (DNA): TGTGCCAGCACCCGGGACGGACGCTCCTACAATGAGCAGTTCTTC. Translating it yields CASTRDGRSYNEQFF. This rearrangement joins TRBV2 to TRBJ2-1, with D perhaps matching TRBD1 or TRBD2 (5 bases each). This CDR3 region has 15 residues. Germline CDR1 SNHLY, CDR2 FYNNEI. V was cut by 7 bases and J by 0 bases, with 13 bases left in between.

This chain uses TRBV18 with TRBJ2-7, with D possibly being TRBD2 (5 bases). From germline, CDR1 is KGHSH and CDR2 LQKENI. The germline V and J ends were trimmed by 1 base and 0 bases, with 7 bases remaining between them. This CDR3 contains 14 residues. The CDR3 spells CASSPLDFSYEQYF. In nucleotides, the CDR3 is TGTGCCAGCTCACCACTGGACTTCTCCTACGAGCAGTACTTC. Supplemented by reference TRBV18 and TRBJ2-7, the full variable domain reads NAGVMQNPRHLVRRRGQEARLRCSPMKGHSHVYWYRQLPEEGLKFMVYLQKENIIDESGMPKERFSAEFPKEGPSILRIQQVVRGDSAAYFCASSPLDFSYEQYFGPGTRLTVT.

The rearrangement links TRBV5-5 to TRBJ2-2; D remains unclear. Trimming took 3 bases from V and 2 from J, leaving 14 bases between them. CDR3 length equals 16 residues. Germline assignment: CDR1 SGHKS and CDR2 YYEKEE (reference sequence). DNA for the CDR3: TGTGCCAGCAGCTATGCGTCGACCACAAACACCGGGGAGCTGTTTTTT. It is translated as CASSYASTTNTGELFF. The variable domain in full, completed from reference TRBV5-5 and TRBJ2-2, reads DAGVTQSPTHLIKTRGQQVTLRCSPISGHKSVSWYQQVLGQGPQFIFQYYEKEERGRGNFPDRFSARQFPNYSSELNVNALLLGDSALYLCASSYASTTNTGELFFGEGSRLTVL.

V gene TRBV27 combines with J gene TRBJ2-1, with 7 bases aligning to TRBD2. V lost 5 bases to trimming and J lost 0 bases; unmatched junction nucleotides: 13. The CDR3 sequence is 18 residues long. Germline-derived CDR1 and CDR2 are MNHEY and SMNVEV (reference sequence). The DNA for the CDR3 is TGTGCCAGCAGTCGGGGGGAGGTGGAACTAGCCTCCTACAATGAGCAGTTCTTC. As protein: CASSRGEVELASYNEQFF.